These 30 T cell receptor beta chains were sequenced from one sample in a study of early T cells in non-severe SARS-CoV-2 infection. TCRdb itself ran the 5' RACE reads through MiXCR, one entry per CDR3 protein. The sample yields 66,000 or so distinct CDR3 sequences, 9.5% to 14% seen once. The sequencing sample was made of whole blood. The receptor set was obtained from an adult who was a healthcare worker with PCR-confirmed SARS-CoV-2 infection or an uninfected control (not recorded which).

On this clonotype: Possible read error: a much larger clone is one base away. The V gene is TRBV3-1, the J gene TRBJ1-2; TRBD1 matches 9 bases. The V gene end was trimmed by 8 bases and the J gene end by 6 bases; junction bases not matched to a gene: 13. The V gene's germline CDR1 is LGHDT and CDR2 YNNKEL (reference sequence). This CDR3 has 15 amino acids. The CDR3 loop reads CASGLTGGWMDGYTF. The CDR3 DNA sequence: TGTGCCAGCGGCCTCACAGGGGGCTGGATGGATGGCTACACCTTC.

The chain couples TRBV11-2 to TRBJ2-7; D uncertain. Looked up from germline, CDR1 is SGHAT and CDR2 is FQNNGV. The CDR3 loop spans 13 amino acids. Trimming stripped 0 bases from V and 5 bases from J, with 8 bases between. The CDR3 coding sequence is TGTGCCAGCAGCTTAGAGTTTTCCGACGAGCAGTACTTC. It translates to CASSLEFSDEQYF. The full variable domain, in which reference TRBV11-2 and TRBJ2-7 provide the parts outside the CDR3, is EAGVAQSPRYKIIEKRQSVAFWCNPISGHATLYWYQQILGQGPKLLIQFQNNGVVDDSQLPKDRFSAERLKGVDSTLKIQPAKLEDSAVYLCASSLEFSDEQYFGPGTRLTVT.

This clonotype was observed a few times. The chain has TRBV11-2 and TRBJ1-3; D remains ambiguous. Trimming stripped 4 bases from V and 0 bases from J, with 7 bases between. This CDR3 has 14 amino acids. Germline lookup yields CDR1 SGHAT and CDR2 FQNNGV. CDR3 sequence: CASSSIPSGNTIYF. CDR3 DNA sequence: TGTGCCAGCAGCTCCATCCCCTCTGGAAACACCATATATTTT.

V is TRBV11-2 and J is TRBJ2-2; perhaps TRBD2 as D (5 bases). Trimming shortened V by 5 bases and J by 8 bases, and 12 bases separated the two germline ends. CDR1 and CDR2 (germline): SGHAT, FQNNGV. CDR3 length: 13 residues. This CDR3 reads CASSRIARGELFF. The CDR3 DNA reads TGTGCCAGCAGCCGAATAGCGAGGGGGGAGCTGTTTTTT.

The chain carries TRBV6-4 and TRBJ1-1, with TRBD1 identical over 7 bases. The CDR3 is 13 residues long. V lost 5 bases to trimming and J lost 4 bases; unmatched junction nucleotides: 4. Germline loops: CDR1 MRHNA, CDR2 SNTAGT. The CDR3 protein is CASSTGESTEAFF. CDR3 coding DNA: TGTGCCAGCAGTACAGGGGAGAGCACTGAAGCTTTCTTT.

This clonotype has a count of ten or more. The gene calls are TRBV6-2 or TRBV6-3 and TRBJ2-7; D unresolved. The CDR3 has 14 residues. The V end was cut by 5 bases, the J end by 7 bases, with 18 bases between. The V gene's germline CDR1 is MNHEY and CDR2 SVGEGT. CDR3 loop: CASSEVSPFGEQYF. The CDR3 bases are TGTGCCAGCAGTGAGGTTTCCCCCTTCGGAGAGCAGTACTTC.

At least ten counts were recorded for this clonotype. The rearrangement links TRBV2 to TRBJ2-3; 8 bases align to TRBD1. The CDR3 extends over 14 amino acids. The germline gives CDR1 SNHLY, CDR2 FYNNEI. The ends lost 3 bases at V and 5 bases at J; junction bases unmatched: 4. As DNA, the CDR3 is TGTGCCAGCAGTGAGGACAGGGCGGTAGATACGCAGTATTTT. It translates to CASSEDRAVDTQYF. The full variable domain, with the rest looked up from reference TRBV2 and TRBJ2-3, is EPEVTQTPSHQVTQMGQEVILRCVPISNHLYFYWYRQILGQKVEFLVSFYNNEISEKSEIFDDQFSVERPDGSNFTLKIRSTKLEDSAMYFCASSEDRAVDTQYFGPGTRLTVL.

V and J are TRBV12-3 or TRBV12-4 and TRBJ2-2; TRBD1 matches at 9 bases. This CDR3 is 16 amino acids long. V was pared by 4 bases and J by 5 bases, with 8 bases of the junction left unmatched. Here the CDR3 DNA reads TGTGCCAGCAGTTGGGGGGGACAGGGATGGACCGGGGAGCTGTTTTTT. Translating it yields CASSWGGQGWTGELFF.

This clonotype appeared many times. The genes are TRBV10-3 and TRBJ1-1; TRBD1 might be the D (6 bases). CDR1 is ENHRY, CDR2 SYGVKD, per germline. V lost 3 bases and J lost 1, with 9 bases in between. The CDR3 runs 14 residues. The CDR3 DNA sequence: TGTGCCATCAGTGATGGCAGGGGGAACACTGAAGCTTTCTTT. Translating gives CAISDGRGNTEAFF.

The V call is TRBV5-1, the J call TRBJ2-5; D perhaps matches TRBD2 (6 bases). V was pared by 0 bases and J by 0 bases, with 6 bases between. Per the germline V gene, CDR1 is SGHRS and CDR2 is YFSETQ. CDR3 length: 14 amino acids. The DNA for the CDR3 is TGCGCCAGCAGCTTGGGGGACTACCAAGAGACCCAGTACTTC. Residues: CASSLGDYQETQYF. The full variable domain, completed using reference TRBV5-1 and TRBJ2-5, is KAGVTQTPRYLIKTRGQQVTLSCSPISGHRSVSWYQQTPGQGLQFLFEYFSETQRNKGNFPGRFSGRQFSNSRSEMNVSTLELGDSALYLCASSLGDYQETQYFGPGTRLLVL.

This clonotype was picked up many times. CDR3 nucleotides: TGTGCCAGCAGCCCTGGACAGGGTTTGGCACCCCTCCACTTT. It codes for CASSPGQGLAPLHF. The chain couples TRBV7-9 to TRBJ1-6; 8 nucleotides match TRBD1. The CDR3 totals 14 residues. Losses at the gene ends were 5 bases for V and 11 bases for J; bases not matched to a gene: 8. Germline V gene data show CDR1 as SEHNR and CDR2 as FQNEAQ (reference sequence). Supplemented by reference TRBV7-9 and TRBJ1-6, the full variable domain reads DTGVSQNPRHKITKRGQNVTFRCDPISEHNRLYWYRQTLGQGPEFLTYFQNEAQLEKSRLLSDRFSAERPKGSFSTLEIQRTEQGDSAMYLCASSPGQGLAPLHFGNGTRLTVT.

This clonotype showed up just a few times. The CDR3 is CASSLAAGSSYNEQFF. The DNA of the CDR3 is TGTGCCAGCAGCTTAGCGGCGGGGAGCTCCTACAATGAGCAGTTCTTC. The chain recombines TRBV11-2 with TRBJ2-1; D perhaps matches TRBD2 (6 bases). Trimming left V 1 base short and J 0 bases short, with 10 bases between. The CDR3 covers 16 residues. From germline, CDR1 is SGHAT and CDR2 FQNNGV.

This clonotype was counted between two and nine times. The V gene is TRBV20-1, the J gene TRBJ1-5; D call uncertain. Trimming took off 5 bases at V and 7 bases at J, with 18 bases between the two ends. Germline CDR1 DFQATT, CDR2 SNEGSKA (reference sequence). The CDR3 loop spans 14 amino acids. The CDR3 is CSAEEALQSQPQHF. CDR3 sequence (DNA): TGCAGTGCTGAAGAGGCCCTCCAGTCGCAGCCCCAGCATTTT.

In its sample, this clonotype was seen many times. The V and J genes are TRBV7-9 and TRBJ2-1, with a weak D call TRBD1 (6 bases). The germline gives CDR1 SEHNR, CDR2 FQNEAQ (reference sequence). Trimming left V 4 bases short and J 3 bases short, with 10 bases between. The CDR3 has 14 residues. CDR3 bases: TGTGCCAGCAGCTCCGGCAGGGGCTACAATGAGCAGTTCTTC. It encodes CASSSGRGYNEQFF.

This clonotype was detected only a few times. This CDR3 reads CAWGTQGAGANVLTF. The CDR3 coding sequence is TGTGCCTGGGGGACCCAGGGCGCTGGGGCCAACGTCCTGACTTTC. The chain carries TRBV30 and TRBJ2-6; D may match TRBD1 or TRBD2 (5 bases each). Trimming cost V 5 bases and J 2 bases, with 13 bases left between them. The CDR3 spans 15 residues. Looked up from germline, CDR1 is GTSNPN and CDR2 is SVGIG (reference sequence).

In this sample, this clonotype turned up many times. The V gene is TRBV4-1, the J gene TRBJ1-1; TRBD1 aligns across 8 bases. CDR3 length: 15 amino acids. Unmatched junction bases numbered 7, after V lost 2 bases and J lost 5 bases. The germline gives CDR1 MGHRA, CDR2 YSYEKL. The CDR3 reads CASSQSRTGQTEAFF. Here the CDR3 DNA reads TGCGCCAGCAGCCAATCCCGGACAGGGCAGACTGAAGCTTTCTTT.

The V call is TRBV4-2, the J call TRBJ2-5, with 10 bases fitting TRBD2. CDR3 length: 16 residues. Trimming cost V 0 bases and J 5 bases; bases outside gene matches: 6. The germline V gene has CDR1 LGHNA and CDR2 YNFKEQ. CDR3 sequence (DNA): TGTGCCAGCAGCCAAGAGGCTAGCGGGGGCGGGGAGACCCAGTACTTC. As protein: CASSQEASGGGETQYF.

This clonotype was seen a handful of times. This rearrangement joins TRBV7-9 to TRBJ2-5; tentatively, D is TRBD1 (5 bases). This CDR3 comprises 15 residues. Trimming took 2 bases from V and 3 from J, leaving 13 bases between them. From germline, CDR1 is SEHNR and CDR2 FQNEAQ (reference sequence). The CDR3 loop is CASSLPGFPEETQYF. The CDR3 bases are TGTGCCAGCAGCTTACCAGGGTTCCCTGAAGAGACCCAGTACTTC.

This chain joins TRBV25-1 and TRBJ1-4; no clear D. The CDR3 spans 15 residues. Germline V gene sequence: CDR1 MGHDK, CDR2 SYGVNS. The ends were cut back, 0 bases at V and 7 bases at J, with 12 bases in the middle. The CDR3: CASSEYILEGEKLFF. As DNA, the CDR3 is TGTGCCAGCAGTGAATATATCCTGGAGGGTGAAAAACTGTTTTTT. Variable domain in full (rest from reference TRBV25-1 and TRBJ1-4): EADIYQTPRYLVIGTGKKITLECSQTMGHDKMYWYQQDPGMELHLIHYSYGVNSTEKGDLSSESTVSRIRTEHFPLTLESARPSHTSQYLCASSEYILEGEKLFFGSGTQLSVL.

This clonotype was seen a few times. The chain is built from TRBV20-1 and TRBJ2-5; D gene ambiguous. V lost 1 base and J lost 0, with 12 bases in between. CDR1 and CDR2 (germline): DFQATT, SNEGSKA (reference sequence). CDR3 length equals 15 residues. The CDR3 region has the DNA TGCAGTGCTAGAGGGTTGGGCAAGGACCAAGAGACCCAGTACTTC. It yields the protein CSARGLGKDQETQYF.

This chain joins TRBV5-1 and TRBJ2-1, with D maybe TRBD2 (5 bases). V was shortened by 3 bases and J by 0 bases, with 16 bases between the two germline ends. In germline, CDR1 is SGHRS, CDR2 YFSETQ. The CDR3 contains 17 residues. The CDR3 spells CASSSRATRSSYNEQFF. The CDR3 nucleotides are TGCGCCAGCAGCTCGAGGGCGACCCGAAGCTCCTACAATGAGCAGTTCTTC.

The rearrangement uses TRBV5-5 and TRBJ2-1, with 8 bases fitting TRBD1. This CDR3 contains 15 residues. Losses at the gene ends were 4 bases for V and 4 bases for J; bases not matched to a gene: 7. Germline values: CDR1 SGHKS, CDR2 YYEKEE (reference sequence). Here the CDR3 DNA reads TGTGCCAGCAGCCCCCGGGACAGGACTTACAATGAGCAGTTCTTC. It yields the protein CASSPRDRTYNEQFF.

The chain has TRBV6-2 or TRBV6-3 and TRBJ1-5; TRBD1 aligns across 7 bases. V shed 5 bases and J 0 bases; nucleotides not matched to a gene: 7. Germline CDR1 MNHEY, CDR2 SVGEGT. This CDR3 spans 16 amino acids. For the CDR3, the DNA is TGTGCCAGCAGTGCCGGACAGGCGTATAGCAATCAGCCCCAGCATTTT. Translated: CASSAGQAYSNQPQHF.

The table lists this clonotype with many counts. The J gene is TRBJ2-5, the V gene TRBV20-1, with D possibly called TRBD1 or TRBD2 (5 bases each). Germline V CDR1 and CDR2: DFQATT, SNEGSKA (reference sequence). V was pared by 1 base and J by 13 bases, with 16 bases between. CDR3 length: 12 residues. The CDR3 sequence is CSARAGAAGRYF. CDR3 nucleotide sequence: TGCAGTGCTAGAGCCGGGGCCGCGGGCCGGTACTTC.

This chain joins TRBV29-1 and TRBJ2-5; D is ambiguous. CDR1 and CDR2 from the germline V gene are SQVTM and ANQGSEA. The CDR3 runs to 12 residues. V lost 3 bases and J lost 5, with 10 bases in between. As DNA, the CDR3 is TGCAGCGTTGAGACACACACGGAGACCCAGTACTTC. Translated: CSVETHTETQYF.

This clonotype has at least ten counts. The junction departs from germline at one end; a sequencing error may be responsible. The gene calls are TRBV7-7 and TRBJ2-3; the D gene is possibly TRBD1 (5 bases). Germline V CDR1 and CDR2: SSHAT, FNYEAQ (reference sequence). The CDR3 is 13 residues long. The CDR3 DNA reads TGTGCTAGCAGCTTAGGGGCCACAGATACGCAGTATTTT. It is translated as CASSLGATDTQYF.

Remarks on this clonotype: A single base separates this from a much larger clone, so it may be a read error. The chain couples TRBV5-6 to TRBJ1-5, with D possibly being TRBD1 (5 bases). CDR1 and CDR2 from the germline V gene are SGHDT and YYEEEE. The length of the CDR3 is 16 residues. With 0 bases removed from V and 6 bases from J, the gap between germline ends came to 16 bases. The CDR3, as DNA: TGTGCCAGCAGCTTGGGAAGGGACCCTTACATTCAGCCCCAGCATTTT. This translates into CASSLGRDPYIQPQHF.

In its sample, this clonotype was seen many times. This chain connects TRBV6-1 to TRBJ1-3; D is unclear. This CDR3 spans 14 amino acids. Per germline, CDR1 MNHNS and CDR2 SASEGT. V lost 11 bases and J lost 7, with 21 bases in between. The CDR3 sequence: CASSRVNVGNTIYF. DNA for the CDR3: TGTGCCTCGTCCCGGGTGAACGTAGGGAACACCATATATTTT.

This clonotype has just a few counts. This rearrangement joins TRBV5-1 to TRBJ2-2; D perhaps matches TRBD2 (5 bases). The V gene lost 0 bases and the J gene lost 2 bases, with 11 bases spanning the gap. Germline V gene lookup returns CDR1 SGHRS and CDR2 YFSETQ. The CDR3 is 16 amino acids. CDR3 nucleotides: TGCGCCAGCAGCTTGGTACCCGGGATAAACACCGGGGAGCTGTTTTTT. It yields the protein CASSLVPGINTGELFF.

This clonotype appeared a single time. A much larger clonotype is one base distant, so this may be a read error. Since the CDR3 does not end with the conserved phenylalanine or tryptophan, this likely comes from a read error. The chain joins TRBV7-9 to TRBJ1-3; 7 positions match TRBD1. Germline CDR1 reads SEHNR; CDR2 reads FQNEAQ (reference sequence). With V trimmed by 4 bases and J by 0 bases, 6 bases remained unmatched. The CDR3 consists of 16 residues. The CDR3 sequence: CASSSEQGSSGNTIYL. CDR3 bases: TGTGCCAGCAGCTCTGAACAGGGGAGCTCTGGAAACACCATATATTTG.